This T cell receptor beta chain is drawn from a study of T cells in Graves' hyperthyroidism and ophthalmopathy. Study summary: Any treatment followed the collection of peripheral blood at initial diagnosis.

This clonotype was counted many times. CDR3 length equals 13 residues. Per the germline V gene, CDR1 is MNHNS and CDR2 is SASEGT. Trimming cost V 7 bases and J 6 bases; bases outside gene matches: 8. Researchers amplified the TCR beta CDR3 regions from RNA transcripts. During a first-round RT-PCR of the TCR CDR3, the HTBI primer set was used. A single record per CDR3 protein comes from TCRdb applying MiXCR to the multiplex PCR reads. Altogether under 300,000 distinct CDR3 sequences are present, roughly 15% being singletons, with the ten largest covering more than 30%. The sequenced sample consisted of blood. The sequence derives from a woman between 45 and 65 years old with Graves' hyperthyroidism that later progressed to Graves' ophthalmopathy. This chain links TRBV6-1 with TRBJ1-1, with 7 bases fitting TRBD1. The CDR3 region is CASILWDRAEAFF. The CDR3 nucleotides read TGTGCCAGCATATTATGGGACAGAGCTGAAGCTTTCTTT.